Sequencing of this T cell receptor (beta chain) was carried out in a study of blood T cell repertoires in COVID-19. Looking at the study overall: Sources were T cells, B-cell-depleted T cells, or PBMCs; the material itself was cDNA or gDNA.

Per the authors' pipeline: Reference gene primer amplification in the assay estimated nucleated cell counts. The data were produced by immunoSEQ multiplex PCR, yet TCRdb's version contains in-frame clones alone and is incomplete. V and J calls and clone size are those listed in that table; D and trimming were worked out from the DNA. Here the sample spans 95,000 to 110,000 clones, around 87% being singletons. Specimen: peripheral blood. This receptor was taken from a man aged 50 to 60 with acute or convalescent COVID-19.

The CDR3 DNA is TGTGCCAGCTCACCGACTAGCGGGGCGAACACCGGGGAGCTGTTTTTT. Protein: CASSPTSGANTGELFF. V gene TRBV18 combines with J gene TRBJ2-2; 11 nucleotides line up with TRBD2. Trimming took 3 bases from V and 0 from J; bases not matched to a gene: 0. Germline CDR1 reads KGHSH; CDR2 reads LQKENI. The CDR3 loop spans 16 amino acids.